This T cell receptor beta chain was recorded in a study of T-cell reconstitution after alpha-beta-depleted transplantation in children. Unmatched junction bases numbered 7, after V lost 5 bases and J lost 1 base. The germline CDR1 and CDR2 sequences are PRHDT and FYEKMQ (reference sequence). This CDR3 is 16 amino acids long. Study-level results: Several patients had high TCRbeta diversity at day 60; it came from surviving recipient T cells and thymic progenitors. The origin of alpha-beta T cells about two months after transplant was reportedly several hundred expanded graft clones. Diversity and T-cell counts at one year after transplant derived mostly from new T cells.

Remarks on this clonotype: The antigen remains undetermined.

During its preparation, the TCRbeta library received unique molecular identifiers. Each CDR3 protein is one row after TCRdb ran MiXCR on the PCR reads. This sample has hundreds of thousands of distinct CDR3 sequences, with roughly 16% found just once. The clonotype was recovered from a boy under two years old who had a stem cell transplant for Wiskott-Aldrich syndrome, so the T cells may come from the graft donor. Sequences were derived from PBMCs, mostly from graft donor cells, sampled 360 days after TCRalphabeta/CD19-depleted stem cell transplant. The V gene is TRBV13, the J gene TRBJ1-1; 10 bases line up with TRBD1. CDR3 DNA sequence: TGTGCCAGCAGCGGGGGGACAGGGGTTACGAACACTGAAGCTTTCTTT. This gives the protein CASSGGTGVTNTEAFF.